One sample yielded the 2 T cell receptor beta chains listed below, sequenced in a study of blood T cells in healthy people across ages. Primers used in a second PCR of about 6 to 11 cycles were a sample-barcoded 5' primer and a J-beta primer mix. TCRdb ran MiXCR on the 5' RACE reads and lists one entry per CDR3 protein. This table holds about 1 million distinct CDR3 sequences, less than 50% found once. The specimen was blood. These receptors were taken from a woman between 55 and 75 years old in good health.

The chain has TRBV6-5 and TRBJ2-3; D ambiguous. Germline V lookup: CDR1 MNHEY, CDR2 SVGAGI. This CDR3 contains 15 residues. V shed 0 bases and J shed 4 bases, with 11 bases lying between them. The CDR3 reads CASSYSSFAADTQYF. CDR3 DNA sequence: TGTGCCAGCAGTTACTCCTCGTTTGCCGCAGATACGCAGTATTTT.

This clonotype occurred a few times. The rearrangement joins TRBV6-1 to TRBJ2-5; no clear D. The germline gives CDR1 MNHNS, CDR2 SASEGT. V lost 10 bases and J 0 bases, leaving 12 bases between the germline ends. The CDR3 is 13 amino acids. This CDR3 reads CATQRAYQETQYF. The DNA for the CDR3 is TGTGCCACCCAGAGAGCCTACCAAGAGACCCAGTACTTC.